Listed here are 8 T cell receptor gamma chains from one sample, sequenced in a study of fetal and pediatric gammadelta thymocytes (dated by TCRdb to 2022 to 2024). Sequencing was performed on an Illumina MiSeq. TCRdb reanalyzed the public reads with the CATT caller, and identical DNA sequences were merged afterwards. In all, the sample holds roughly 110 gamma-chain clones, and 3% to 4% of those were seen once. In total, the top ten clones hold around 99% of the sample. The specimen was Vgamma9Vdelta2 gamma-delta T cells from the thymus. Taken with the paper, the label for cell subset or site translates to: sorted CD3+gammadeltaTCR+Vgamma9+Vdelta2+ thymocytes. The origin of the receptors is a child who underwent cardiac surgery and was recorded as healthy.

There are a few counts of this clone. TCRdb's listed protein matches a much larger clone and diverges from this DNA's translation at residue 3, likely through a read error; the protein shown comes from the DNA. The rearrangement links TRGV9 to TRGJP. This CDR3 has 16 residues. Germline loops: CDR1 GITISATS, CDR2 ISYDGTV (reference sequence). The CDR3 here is CAVWEVGELGKKIKVF. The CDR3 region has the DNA TGTGCCGTGTGGGAGGTAGGGGAGTTGGGCAAAAAAATCAAGGTATTT.

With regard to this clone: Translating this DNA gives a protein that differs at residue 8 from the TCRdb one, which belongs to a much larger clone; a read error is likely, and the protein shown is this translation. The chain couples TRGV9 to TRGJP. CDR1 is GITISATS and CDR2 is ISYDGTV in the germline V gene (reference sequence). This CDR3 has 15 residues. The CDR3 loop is CALWEQEVGKKIKVF. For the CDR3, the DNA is TGTGCCTTGTGGGAGCAAGAGGTGGGCAAAAAAATCAAGGTATTT.

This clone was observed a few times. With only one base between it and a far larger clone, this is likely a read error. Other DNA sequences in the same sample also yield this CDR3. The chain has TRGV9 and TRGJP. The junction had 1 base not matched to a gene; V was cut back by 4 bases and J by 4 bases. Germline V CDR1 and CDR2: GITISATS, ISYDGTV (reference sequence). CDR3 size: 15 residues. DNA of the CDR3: TGTGCCTTGTGGGAACAAGAGTTGGGCAAAAAAATCAAGGTATTT. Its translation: CALWEQELGKKIKVF.

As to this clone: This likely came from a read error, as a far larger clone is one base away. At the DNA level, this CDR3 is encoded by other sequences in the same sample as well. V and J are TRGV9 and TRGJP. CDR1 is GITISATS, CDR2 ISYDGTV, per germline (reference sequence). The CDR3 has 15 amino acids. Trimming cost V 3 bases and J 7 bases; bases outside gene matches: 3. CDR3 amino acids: CALWEQELGKKIKVF. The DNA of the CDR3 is TGTGCCTTGTGGGAGCAGGAGTTGGGCAAAAAAATCAAGGTATTT.

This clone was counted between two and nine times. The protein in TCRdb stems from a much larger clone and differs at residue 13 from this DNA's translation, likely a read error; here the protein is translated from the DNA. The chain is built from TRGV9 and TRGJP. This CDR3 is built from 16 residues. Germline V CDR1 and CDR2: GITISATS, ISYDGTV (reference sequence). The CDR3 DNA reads TGTGCCTTGTGGGAGGTAGGGGAGTTGGGCAAAAAAACCAAGGTATTT. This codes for CALWEVGELGKKTKVF.

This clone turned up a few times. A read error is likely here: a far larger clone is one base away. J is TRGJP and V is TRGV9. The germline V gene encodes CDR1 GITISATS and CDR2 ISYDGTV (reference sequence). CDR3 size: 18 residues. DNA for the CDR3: TGTGCCTTGTGGGAGGTGCAGGGGCAAGAGTTGGACAAAAAAATCAAGGTATTT. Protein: CALWEVQGQELDKKIKVF.

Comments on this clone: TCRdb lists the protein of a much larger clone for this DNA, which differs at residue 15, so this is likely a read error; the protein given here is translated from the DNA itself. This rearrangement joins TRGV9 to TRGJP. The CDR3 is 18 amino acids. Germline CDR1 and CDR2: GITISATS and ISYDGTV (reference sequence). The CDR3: CALWEVQGQELGKKSKVF. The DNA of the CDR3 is TGTGCCTTGTGGGAGGTGCAGGGGCAAGAGTTGGGCAAAAAAAGCAAGGTATTT.

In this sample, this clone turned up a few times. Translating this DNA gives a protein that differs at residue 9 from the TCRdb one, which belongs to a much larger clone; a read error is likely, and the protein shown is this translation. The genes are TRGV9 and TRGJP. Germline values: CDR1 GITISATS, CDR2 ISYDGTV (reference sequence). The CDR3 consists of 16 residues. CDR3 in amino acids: CALWEVGEWGKKIKVF. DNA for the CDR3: TGTGCCTTGTGGGAGGTAGGGGAGTGGGGCAAAAAAATCAAGGTATTT.